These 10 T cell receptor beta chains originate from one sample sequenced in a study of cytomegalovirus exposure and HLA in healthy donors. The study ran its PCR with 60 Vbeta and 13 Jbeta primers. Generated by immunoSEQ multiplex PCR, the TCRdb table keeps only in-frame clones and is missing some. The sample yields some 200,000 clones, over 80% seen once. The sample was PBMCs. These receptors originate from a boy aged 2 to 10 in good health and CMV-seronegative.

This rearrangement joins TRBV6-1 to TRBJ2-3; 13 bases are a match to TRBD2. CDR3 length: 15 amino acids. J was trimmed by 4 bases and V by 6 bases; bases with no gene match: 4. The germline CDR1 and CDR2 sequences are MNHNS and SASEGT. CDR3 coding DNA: TGTGCCAGCAGGGGGACTAGCGGGAATTCAGATACGCAGTATTTT. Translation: CASRGTSGNSDTQYF.

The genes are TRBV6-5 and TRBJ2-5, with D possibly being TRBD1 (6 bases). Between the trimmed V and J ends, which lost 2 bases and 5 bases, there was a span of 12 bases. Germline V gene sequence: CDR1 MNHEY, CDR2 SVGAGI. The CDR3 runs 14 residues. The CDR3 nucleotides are TGTGCCAGCAGTTACGCGCAGGGGATGGAGACCCAGTACTTC. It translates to CASSYAQGMETQYF.

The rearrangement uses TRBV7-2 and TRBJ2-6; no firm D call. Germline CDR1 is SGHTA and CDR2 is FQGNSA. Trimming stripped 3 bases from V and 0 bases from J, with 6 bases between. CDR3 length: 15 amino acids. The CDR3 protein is CASSFTHSGANVLTF. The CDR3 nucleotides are TGTGCCAGCAGCTTTACTCACTCTGGGGCCAACGTCCTGACTTTC.

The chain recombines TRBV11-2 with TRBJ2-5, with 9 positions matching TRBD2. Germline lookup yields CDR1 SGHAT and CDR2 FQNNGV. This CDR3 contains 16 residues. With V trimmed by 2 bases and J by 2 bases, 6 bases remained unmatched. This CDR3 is CASSLFSGRSQETQYF. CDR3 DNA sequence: TGTGCCAGCAGCTTATTTAGCGGGAGATCTCAAGAGACCCAGTACTTC.

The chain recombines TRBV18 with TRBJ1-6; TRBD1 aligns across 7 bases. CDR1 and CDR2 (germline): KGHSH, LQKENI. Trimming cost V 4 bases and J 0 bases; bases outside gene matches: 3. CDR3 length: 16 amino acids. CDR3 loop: CASSLDRSSYNSPLHF. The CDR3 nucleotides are TGTGCCAGCTCACTGGACAGGAGCTCCTATAATTCACCCCTCCACTTT.

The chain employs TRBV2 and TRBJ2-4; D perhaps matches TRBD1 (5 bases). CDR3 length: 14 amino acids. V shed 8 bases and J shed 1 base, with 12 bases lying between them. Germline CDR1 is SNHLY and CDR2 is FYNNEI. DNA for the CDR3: TGTGCCAGCCAGGGTTCAGCTGCCAAAAACATTCAGTACTTC. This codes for CASQGSAAKNIQYF.

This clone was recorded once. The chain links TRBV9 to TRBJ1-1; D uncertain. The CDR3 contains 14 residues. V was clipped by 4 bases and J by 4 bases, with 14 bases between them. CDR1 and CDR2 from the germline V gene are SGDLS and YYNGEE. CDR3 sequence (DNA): TGTGCCAGCAGCCCCTCCTTAGAAGCCACTGAAGCTTTCTTT. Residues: CASSPSLEATEAFF.

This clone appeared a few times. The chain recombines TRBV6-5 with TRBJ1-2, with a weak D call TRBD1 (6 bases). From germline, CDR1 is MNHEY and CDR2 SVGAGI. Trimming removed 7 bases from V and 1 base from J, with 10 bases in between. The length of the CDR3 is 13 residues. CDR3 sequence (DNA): TGTGCCAGCATGGACAGAAATAACTATGGCTACACCTTC. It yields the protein CASMDRNNYGYTF.

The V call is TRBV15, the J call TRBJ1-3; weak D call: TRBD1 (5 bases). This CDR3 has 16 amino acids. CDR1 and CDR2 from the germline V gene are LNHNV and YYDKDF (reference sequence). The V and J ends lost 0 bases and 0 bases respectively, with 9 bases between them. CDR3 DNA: TGTGCCACCAGCAGAGATCGGGGGTCCTCTGGAAACACCATATATTTT. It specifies CATSRDRGSSGNTIYF.

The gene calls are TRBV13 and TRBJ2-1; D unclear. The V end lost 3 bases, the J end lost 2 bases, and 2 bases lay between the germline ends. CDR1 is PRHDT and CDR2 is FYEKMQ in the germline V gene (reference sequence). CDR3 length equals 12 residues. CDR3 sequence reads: CASSFTYNEQFF. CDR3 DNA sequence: TGTGCCAGCAGCTTTACCTACAATGAGCAGTTCTTC. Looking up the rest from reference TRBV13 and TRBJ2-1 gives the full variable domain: AAGVIQSPRHLIKEKRETATLKCYPIPRHDTVYWYQQGPGQDPQFLISFYEKMQSDKGSIPDRFSAQQFSDYHSELNMSSLELGDSALYFCASSFTYNEQFFGPGTRLTVL.